Listed here are 18 T cell receptor beta chains from one sample, sequenced in a study of blood T cell repertoires in COVID-19. The table came from immunoSEQ multiplex PCR; TCRdb's copy has only in-frame clones and leaves some out. The data hold 110,000 to 150,000 clones, with roughly 87% observed a single time. Sequencing used peripheral blood. These TCRs come from a man between 65 and 85 years old with acute or convalescent COVID-19.

Written as DNA, the CDR3 is TGTGCCAGCAGTGACCTCCCGAGGACTAGCGGAACAAAGGTCCAGCTCTACGAGCAGTACTTC. Residues: CASSDLPRTSGTKVQLYEQYF. The chain links TRBV2 to TRBJ2-7, with 10 positions matching TRBD2. The V gene's germline CDR1 is SNHLY and CDR2 FYNNEI. V lost 3 bases and J lost 3; bases outside the gene matches: 23. The CDR3 covers 21 residues. Supplemented by reference TRBV2 and TRBJ2-7, the full variable domain reads EPEVTQTPSHQVTQMGQEVILRCVPISNHLYFYWYRQILGQKVEFLVSFYNNEISEKSEIFDDQFSVERPDGSNFTLKIRSTKLEDSAMYFCASSDLPRTSGTKVQLYEQYFGPGTRLTVT.

The chain uses TRBV28 and TRBJ1-3; 7 nucleotides match TRBD1. Germline V gene data show CDR1 as MDHEN and CDR2 as SYDVKM. The CDR3 runs 14 residues. The junction had 6 bases not matched to a gene; V was cut back by 7 bases and J by 3 bases. CDR3 loop: CASKPTGLGNTIYF. Here the CDR3 DNA reads TGTGCCAGCAAGCCGACAGGGCTTGGAAACACCATATATTTT.

V and J are TRBV5-1 and TRBJ1-1; D is ambiguous. Germline CDR1 reads SGHRS; CDR2 reads YFSETQ. CDR3 length equals 15 residues. V dropped 4 bases and J dropped 6 bases, with 19 bases sitting between them. Here the CDR3 DNA reads TGCGCCAGCAGCGGGTCGCAGCCTGGCGGATCTGAAGCTTTCTTT. The encoded protein is CASSGSQPGGSEAFF.

V usage is TRBV6-6 and J usage is TRBJ2-7; the D gene is possibly TRBD1 (6 bases). The length of the CDR3 is 13 residues. Trimming stripped 5 bases from V and 4 bases from J, with 12 bases between. CDR1 is MNHNY and CDR2 is SVGAGI in the germline V gene (reference sequence). Written as DNA, the CDR3 is TGTGCCAGCAGTCACCCCCAGGGGTACGAGCAGTACTTC. This codes for CASSHPQGYEQYF.

V gene TRBV27 combines with J gene TRBJ2-1, with D hard to call. This CDR3 has 16 residues. Trimming took 2 bases from V and 0 from J, leaving 11 bases between them. From germline, CDR1 is MNHEY and CDR2 SMNVEV (reference sequence). The CDR3 nucleotides are TGTGCCAGCAGTTTAGCTGGCGGCTCCTCCTACAATGAGCAGTTCTTC. Translated: CASSLAGGSSYNEQFF.

Written as DNA, the CDR3 is TGTGCCACCAGTGAGGGAGGCGGCCAGCCCCAGCATTTT. This encodes CATSEGGGQPQHF. V gene TRBV24-1 combines with J gene TRBJ1-5; D unclear. CDR3 length: 13 residues. The germline V gene has CDR1 KGHDR and CDR2 SFDVKD. Trimming removed 4 bases at V and 7 bases at J, with 10 bases between.

J is TRBJ2-5 and V is TRBV7-2, with a possible D match to TRBD1 (6 bases). Germline V gives CDR1 SGHTA, CDR2 FQGNSA. Trimming took 6 bases from V and 7 from J, leaving 24 bases between them. The length of the CDR3 is 16 residues. The CDR3, as DNA: TGTGCCAGCAGTTATACGGAACTAGGGGGTAGGGGGACCCAGTACTTC. Its translation is CASSYTELGGRGTQYF.

This rearrangement joins TRBV24-1 to TRBJ1-4; tentative D call: TRBD1 (6 bases). The CDR3 has 15 amino acids. Germline CDR1 KGHDR, CDR2 SFDVKD. Trimming cost V 2 bases and J 8 bases, with 14 bases left between them. The DNA of the CDR3 is TGTGCCACCAGTGATTCGGTAGGGGGAAGCGAAAAACTGTTTTTT. Amino acid sequence: CATSDSVGGSEKLFF.

The gene calls are TRBV10-2 and TRBJ1-4, with TRBD1 matching over 10 bases. The CDR3 contains 16 residues. The V gene end was trimmed by 3 bases and the J gene end by 7 bases; junction bases not matched to a gene: 8. Looked up from germline, CDR1 is WSHSY and CDR2 is SAAADI. This chain's CDR3 is CASSDGQGGGGEKLFF. CDR3 nucleotides: TGCGCCAGCAGTGATGGACAGGGGGGGGGCGGTGAAAAACTGTTTTTT.

This chain joins TRBV6-2 or TRBV6-3 and TRBJ2-5, with D possibly TRBD1 on 6 matching bases. Germline CDR1 is MNHEY and CDR2 is SVGEGT. V gave up 2 bases and J gave up 3 bases, with 16 bases separating them. CDR3 length equals 16 residues. The chain's CDR3 is CASSYRPQGWKETQYF. The CDR3 bases are TGTGCCAGCAGTTACCGCCCCCAGGGGTGGAAAGAGACCCAGTACTTC.

The chain combines TRBV7-3 with TRBJ1-6; D not certain. The CDR3 runs 16 residues. The V end lost 4 bases, the J end lost 0 bases, and 10 bases lay between the germline ends. Germline V CDR1 and CDR2: SGHTA, FQGTGA. The CDR3 loop is CASSSVGSSYNSPLHF. The CDR3 nucleotides are TGTGCCAGCAGCTCGGTGGGGAGCTCCTATAATTCACCCCTCCACTTT.

The V and J genes are TRBV5-6 and TRBJ2-5; D perhaps matches TRBD1 (6 bases). Trimming stripped 0 bases from V and 4 bases from J, with 13 bases between. Germline CDR1 is SGHDT and CDR2 is YYEEEE. The CDR3 covers 15 residues. CDR3 residues: CASSLASGAGETQYF. CDR3 nucleotides: TGTGCCAGCAGCTTGGCCTCAGGGGCAGGAGAGACCCAGTACTTC.

This chain uses TRBV11-2 with TRBJ1-5; 9 nucleotides line up with TRBD1. J was trimmed by 1 base and V by 0 bases; bases with no gene match: 1. Germline V CDR1 and CDR2: SGHAT, FQNNGV. The CDR3 loop spans 16 amino acids. The CDR3 region is CASSLEGTGSNQPQHF. CDR3 coding DNA: TGTGCCAGCAGCTTAGAGGGGACAGGGAGCAATCAGCCCCAGCATTTT.

The chain uses TRBV30 and TRBJ1-5; D is undetermined. Trimming cost V 2 bases and J 3 bases, with 8 bases left between them. This CDR3 comprises 13 residues. The germline gives CDR1 GTSNPN, CDR2 SVGIG (reference sequence). The CDR3 reads CAWSTADNQPQHF. Here the CDR3 DNA reads TGTGCCTGGAGTACGGCGGACAATCAGCCCCAGCATTTT.

This clone was detected only a few times. CDR3 in DNA: TGTGCCAGCAGGACAATTACCTCCTACGAGCAGTACTTC. Encoded protein: CASRTITSYEQYF. The rearrangement uses TRBV6-5 and TRBJ2-7, with D unresolved. Germline V CDR1 and CDR2: MNHEY, SVGAGI. Trimming left V 6 bases short and J 0 bases short, with 9 bases between. CDR3 length: 13 residues.

The gene calls are TRBV3-1 (or the pseudogene TRBV3-2) and TRBJ1-4, with a weak D call TRBD1 (5 bases). Trimming took 8 bases from V and 8 from J, leaving 12 bases between them. There are 12 residues in the CDR3. Germline-derived CDR1 and CDR2 are LGHDT and YNNKEL (reference sequence). CDR3 protein: CASAGTFEKLFF. The DNA for the CDR3 is TGTGCCAGCGCAGGGACTTTCGAAAAACTGTTTTTT.

This rearrangement joins TRBV21-1 to TRBJ1-1. TRBV21-1 is designated a pseudogene. The length of the CDR3 is 14 residues. The chain's CDR3 is CASTLWEGYTEAFF. In nucleotides, the CDR3 is TGTGCCAGCACCCTCTGGGAGGGGTACACTGAAGCTTTCTTT.

The chain links TRBV18 to TRBJ1-1; D might be TRBD1 (6 bases). Germline CDR1 and CDR2: KGHSH and LQKENI. The germline V and J ends were trimmed by 3 bases and 2 bases, with 16 bases remaining between them. CDR3 length: 16 amino acids. The CDR3 sequence: CASSPQGRAGNTEAFF. The CDR3 DNA sequence: TGTGCCAGCTCACCCCAGGGGCGCGCGGGTAACACTGAAGCTTTCTTT.